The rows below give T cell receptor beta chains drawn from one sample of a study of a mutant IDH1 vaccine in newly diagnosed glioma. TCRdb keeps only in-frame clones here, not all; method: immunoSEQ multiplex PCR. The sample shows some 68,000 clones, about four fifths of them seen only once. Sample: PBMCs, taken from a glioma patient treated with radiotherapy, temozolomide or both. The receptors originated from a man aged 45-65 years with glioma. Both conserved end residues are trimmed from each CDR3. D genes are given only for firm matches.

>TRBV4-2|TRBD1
ASSPPGTGGSYEQY
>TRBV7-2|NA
ASSPRAGVTEAF
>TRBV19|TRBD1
ASSTGTGRNEQF
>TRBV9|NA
ASSADRGKETQY
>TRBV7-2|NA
ASSKGGVGDTQY
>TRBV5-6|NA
ASTRGGQSY
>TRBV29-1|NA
SVENLNIQY
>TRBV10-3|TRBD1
AIWTGTANYGYT
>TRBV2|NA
ASSLGDLDEQF
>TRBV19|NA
ASSIVGIGKSYGYT
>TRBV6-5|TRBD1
ASTETGSTEAF
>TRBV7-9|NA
ASSLHDTEAF
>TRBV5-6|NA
ASSLAREVAGELF
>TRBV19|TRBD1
ASSMTGGPYNEQF
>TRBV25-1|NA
ASRNPGVQETQY
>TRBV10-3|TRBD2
AISEPNSGAVEQY
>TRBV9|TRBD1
ASSLVTGNEQY
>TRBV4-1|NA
ASSQTGSGNTGELF
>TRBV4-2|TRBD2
ASSTRLAGVDEQF
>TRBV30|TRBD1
AWSVGQGRIYGYT
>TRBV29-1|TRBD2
SVARGGWSYNEQF
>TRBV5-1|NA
ASRPSPTTEETQY
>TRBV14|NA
ASSLGPVPIY
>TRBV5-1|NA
ASSFTSQGNSPLH
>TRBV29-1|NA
SVERPPAAQETQY
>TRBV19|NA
ASSIARDSPLH
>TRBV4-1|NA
ASSQDVQAYEQY
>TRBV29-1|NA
SVTRPWGEKLF
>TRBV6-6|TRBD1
ASSYGTDFYGYT
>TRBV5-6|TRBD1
ASSLGGQGAEDT
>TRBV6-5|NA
ASSTAGRGNQPQH
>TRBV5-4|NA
ASSLGAGDTEAF
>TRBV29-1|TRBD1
SVGQGGNTEAF
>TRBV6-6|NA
ASRTGVSQY
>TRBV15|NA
ATSRGGYSYNEQF
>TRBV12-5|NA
ASGLGQFYNEQF
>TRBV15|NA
ATSRDLGENTEAF
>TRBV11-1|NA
ASSVGGTAF
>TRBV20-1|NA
SASPEGYT
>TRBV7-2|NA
ASSLAQILVYREAPGANVLT
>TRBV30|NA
AWSVGGGRGNTIY
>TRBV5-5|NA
ASSLTAGELF
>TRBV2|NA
ASSVAAYGYT
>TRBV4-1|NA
ASSQALRVENNSPLH
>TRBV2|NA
ASRLSGTRGTEAF
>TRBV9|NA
ASSVGLGGETQY
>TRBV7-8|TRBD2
ASSRGGSSYEQY
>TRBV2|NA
ASSEALDYGYT
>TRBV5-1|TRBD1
ASRLGQHYGYT
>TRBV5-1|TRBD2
ASSRQPLAGGRETQY
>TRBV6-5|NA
ASRGGRENQPQH
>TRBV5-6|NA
ASSFSREGNQPQH
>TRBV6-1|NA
ASSDRDTSYEQY
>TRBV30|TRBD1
AWAGQGVAEAF
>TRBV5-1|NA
ASSLGQGSYEQY